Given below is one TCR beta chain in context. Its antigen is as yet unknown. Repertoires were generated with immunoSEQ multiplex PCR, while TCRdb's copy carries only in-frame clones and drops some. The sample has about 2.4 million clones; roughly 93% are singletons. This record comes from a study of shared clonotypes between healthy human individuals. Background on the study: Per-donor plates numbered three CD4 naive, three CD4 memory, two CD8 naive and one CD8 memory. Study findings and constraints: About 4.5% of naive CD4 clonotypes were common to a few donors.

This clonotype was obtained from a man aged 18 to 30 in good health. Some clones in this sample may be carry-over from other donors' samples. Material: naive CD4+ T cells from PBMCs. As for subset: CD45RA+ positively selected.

The CDR3 is CANPPAVPYEQYF. The CDR3 DNA sequence: TGTGCCAACCCTCCGGCAGTTCCCTACGAGCAGTACTTC. The chain carries TRBV19 and TRBJ2-7; no clear D. This CDR3 is built from 13 residues. The V end lost 10 bases, the J end lost 2 bases, and 15 bases lay between the germline ends. Germline loops: CDR1 LNHDA, CDR2 SQIVND (reference sequence).